These 24 T cell receptor beta chains came from one sample sequenced in a study of shared clonotypes between healthy human individuals. Clones were read by immunoSEQ multiplex PCR, and TCRdb kept only the in-frame ones, dropping some. This table holds roughly 1.5 million clones, 95% to 99% found once. The sample taken for sequencing was naive CD4+ T cells sorted from blood. The subset was: CD45RA+ positively selected. Receptors were obtained from a man aged 25 to 40 in good health.

The chain joins TRBV20-1 to TRBJ1-1; D not certain. CDR1 is DFQATT and CDR2 is SNEGSKA in the germline V gene (reference sequence). CDR3 length: 11 amino acids. V was pared by 0 bases and J by 8 bases, with 7 bases between. The CDR3 sequence is CSARESSEAFF. CDR3 sequence (DNA): TGCAGTGCTAGAGAGAGTTCCGAAGCTTTCTTT.

The V gene is TRBV5-1, the J gene TRBJ2-2, with 9 positions matching TRBD2. The CDR3 runs to 15 residues. V lost 4 bases to trimming and J lost 2 bases; unmatched junction nucleotides: 3. Germline-derived CDR1 and CDR2 are SGHRS and YFSETQ. DNA for the CDR3: TGCGCCAGCAGCACGGGACTAGCTAACACCGGGGAGCTGTTTTTT. Its translation: CASSTGLANTGELFF.

V usage is TRBV7-2 and J usage is TRBJ1-5, with 10 positions matching TRBD1. The length of the CDR3 is 16 residues. Trimming removed 1 base from V and 6 bases from J; junction bases left unmatched: 6. Germline CDR1 reads SGHTA; CDR2 reads FQGNSA. CDR3 amino acids: CASSLVGTGAAQPQHF. The CDR3 bases are TGTGCCAGCAGCTTAGTCGGGACAGGGGCCGCTCAGCCCCAGCATTTT.

Comment on this clone: Different DNA sequences within this sample yield the same CDR3. The CDR3, as DNA: TGCGCCAGCAGCTTGGGGCAGGGGAACACAGATACGCAGTATTTT. This codes for CASSLGQGNTDTQYF. V and J are TRBV5-1 and TRBJ2-3, with D perhaps matching TRBD1 (6 bases). The CDR3 is 15 amino acids. V was cut by 0 bases and J by 2 bases, with 10 bases left in between. Germline V gives CDR1 SGHRS, CDR2 YFSETQ.

The chain recombines TRBV14 with TRBJ2-1; D uncertain. Germline CDR1 is SGHDN and CDR2 is FVKESK. V was trimmed by 0 bases and J by 10 bases, leaving 13 bases between them. CDR3 length equals 14 residues. The CDR3 sequence: CASSQEGWPREQFF. As DNA, the CDR3 is TGTGCCAGCAGCCAAGAGGGGTGGCCACGGGAGCAGTTCTTC.

The chain recombines TRBV11-2 with TRBJ1-2, with 9 positions matching TRBD1. CDR3 length: 15 residues. The V gene's germline CDR1 is SGHAT and CDR2 FQNNGV. Losses at the gene ends were 0 bases for V and 7 bases for J; bases not matched to a gene: 6. CDR3 sequence (DNA): TGTGCCAGCAGCTTAGAACCGGGACAGGGTGGTGGCTACACCTTC. Encoded protein: CASSLEPGQGGGYTF.

The chain recombines TRBV7-3 with TRBJ2-7; 9 bases map to TRBD1. The germline gives CDR1 SGHTA, CDR2 FQGTGA. This CDR3 comprises 13 residues. Unmatched junction bases numbered 3, after V lost 5 bases and J lost 4 bases. The DNA of the CDR3 is TGTGCCAGCAGCCCGGGACAGGGTTACGAGCAGTACTTC. This translates into CASSPGQGYEQYF.

The chain recombines TRBV30 with TRBJ2-3; D is possibly TRBD1 (6 bases). With 8 bases removed from V and 1 base from J, the gap between germline ends came to 16 bases. CDR1 is GTSNPN and CDR2 is SVGIG in the germline V gene (reference sequence). CDR3 size: 14 residues. CDR3 amino acids: CAGAQGMGTDTQYF. DNA for the CDR3: TGTGCCGGCGCCCAGGGGATGGGCACAGATACGCAGTATTTT.

This clone has only one observation. The chain is built from TRBV6-6 and TRBJ2-2; the D gene is possibly TRBD1 (5 bases). CDR1 and CDR2 from the germline V gene are MNHNY and SVGAGI (reference sequence). V shed 3 bases and J shed 4 bases, with 12 bases lying between them. The CDR3 is made up of 15 amino acids. The CDR3 DNA sequence: TGTGCCAGCAGTTATCAGGGTAGTAGCACCGGGGAGCTGTTTTTT. Amino acids: CASSYQGSSTGELFF.

The chain joins TRBV7-8 to TRBJ2-7, with a tentative D call TRBD1 (6 bases). From germline, CDR1 is SGHVS and CDR2 FQNEAQ. Trimming shortened V by 5 bases and J by 6 bases, and 23 bases separated the two germline ends. The CDR3 extends over 16 amino acids. For the CDR3, the DNA is TGTGCCAGCAGCCCTAGTAGGATACAGGGAGCGATCGAGCAGTACTTC. Encoded protein: CASSPSRIQGAIEQYF.

This clone has just one count. This chain joins TRBV5-4 and TRBJ2-5, with D tentatively TRBD2 (5 bases). CDR1 is SGHNT and CDR2 is YYREEE in the germline V gene (reference sequence). Deletions cut 0 bases from V and 5 bases from J, with 8 bases between. The CDR3 runs to 13 residues. Here the CDR3 DNA reads TGTGCCAGCAGCTTGGAACGGAGGGAGACCCAGTACTTC. It is translated as CASSLERRETQYF.

The rearrangement links TRBV27 to TRBJ1-5; D is unclear. Germline lookup yields CDR1 MNHEY and CDR2 SMNVEV (reference sequence). V dropped 0 bases and J dropped 0 bases, with 3 bases sitting between them. The CDR3 is made up of 14 amino acids. Written as DNA, the CDR3 is TGTGCCAGCAGTTTATCAGATAGCAATCAGCCCCAGCATTTT. Translated: CASSLSDSNQPQHF.

V and J are TRBV14 and TRBJ2-3, with D possibly being TRBD2 (5 bases). CDR1 is SGHDN, CDR2 FVKESK, per germline. The CDR3 runs 17 residues. V lost 5 bases and J lost 0, with 18 bases in between. CDR3 in DNA: TGTGCCAGCAGCTTACTAAGCGGTACACCTAGCACAGATACGCAGTATTTT. Translating gives CASSLLSGTPSTDTQYF.

The chain employs TRBV6-5 and TRBJ2-3, with unresolved D. This CDR3 contains 11 residues. Germline lookup yields CDR1 MNHEY and CDR2 SVGAGI. The V end was cut by 10 bases, the J end by 0 bases, with 5 bases between. CDR3 DNA sequence: TGTGCCACCAAAAGCACAGATACGCAGTATTTT. This encodes CATKSTDTQYF.

The V and J genes are TRBV7-9 and TRBJ2-5, with D unclear. Looked up from germline, CDR1 is SEHNR and CDR2 is FQNEAQ (reference sequence). Deletions cut 5 bases from V and 4 bases from J, with 8 bases between. This CDR3 has 12 residues. CDR3 bases: TGTGCCAGCAGCAGACCTCGAGAGACCCAGTACTTC. Amino acid sequence: CASSRPRETQYF.

The rearrangement joins TRBV29-1 to TRBJ1-1; perhaps TRBD1 as D (6 bases). V was cut by 8 bases and J by 3 bases, with 19 bases left in between. The CDR3 extends over 14 amino acids. Germline lookup yields CDR1 SQVTM and CDR2 ANQGSEA. CDR3 sequence reads: CSTTGGPRDTEAFF. In DNA, the CDR3 is TGCAGCACCACCGGGGGGCCCAGGGACACTGAAGCTTTCTTT.

The V gene is TRBV4-1, the J gene TRBJ2-7, with 8 bases matching TRBD1. There are 16 residues in the CDR3. V dropped 1 base and J dropped 2; count of bases not matched to a gene: 7. Germline loops: CDR1 MGHRA, CDR2 YSYEKL. The CDR3 DNA follows: TGCGCCAGCAGCCAAGCCTCGGGCAGGGGGCCCTACGAGCAGTACTTC. This encodes CASSQASGRGPYEQYF.

This chain joins TRBV27 and TRBJ1-1; D possibly corresponds to TRBD1 (6 bases). CDR3 length equals 15 residues. V lost 5 bases and J lost 4, with 17 bases in between. Per germline, CDR1 MNHEY and CDR2 SMNVEV (reference sequence). The CDR3 protein is CASSPRRGAATEAFF. The CDR3 DNA reads TGTGCCAGCAGTCCCCGGCGGGGGGCCGCCACTGAAGCTTTCTTT.

This sequence joins TRBV30 and TRBJ2-3; no definite D call. V lost 2 bases to trimming and J lost 5 bases, with 11 bases between them. CDR1 and CDR2 (germline): GTSNPN, SVGIG (reference sequence). This CDR3 has 13 residues. The CDR3, as DNA: TGTGCCTGGAGTACTGGAGATGAAGATACGCAGTATTTT. Its protein product is CAWSTGDEDTQYF.

This chain connects TRBV7-9 to TRBJ2-6; a weak D match, TRBD1 (5 bases). V lost 5 bases to trimming and J lost 2 bases, with 7 bases between them. The germline V gene encodes CDR1 SEHNR and CDR2 FQNEAQ (reference sequence). This CDR3 contains 14 residues. CDR3 in amino acids: CASSARAGANVLTF. In nucleotides, the CDR3 is TGTGCCAGCAGCGCCAGGGCTGGGGCCAACGTCCTGACTTTC.

The chain is built from TRBV4-3 and TRBJ2-7; D call uncertain. The CDR3 is 13 amino acids. The V gene's germline CDR1 is LGHNA and CDR2 YSLEER. Trimming took off 3 bases at V and 1 base at J, with 7 bases between the two ends. The CDR3 protein is CASSQLRSYEQYF. CDR3 bases: TGCGCCAGCAGCCAGCTACGGTCCTACGAGCAGTACTTC.

The rearrangement uses TRBV28 and TRBJ2-2; D gene unclear. Between the trimmed V and J ends, which lost 4 bases and 1 base, there was a span of 10 bases. CDR3 length equals 15 residues. Germline V gives CDR1 MDHEN, CDR2 SYDVKM. The CDR3: CASSSRTMNTGELFF. CDR3 in DNA: TGTGCCAGCAGTTCTCGGACGATGAACACCGGGGAGCTGTTTTTT.

As to this clone: This CDR3 is also generated by other DNA sequences in the sample. This sequence joins TRBV5-1 and TRBJ1-5; TRBD1 agrees at 8 bases. In germline, CDR1 is SGHRS, CDR2 YFSETQ. Trimming took 5 bases from V and 1 from J; bases not matched to a gene: 8. The CDR3 runs to 16 residues. In DNA, the CDR3 is TGCGCCAGCAGTTTAGGACAGGGTGGGAGCAATCAGCCCCAGCATTTT. It encodes CASSLGQGGSNQPQHF.

V gene TRBV7-3 combines with J gene TRBJ2-1; D gene unclear. The length of the CDR3 is 12 residues. V lost 5 bases and J 8 bases, leaving 10 bases between the germline ends. The germline CDR1 and CDR2 sequences are SGHTA and FQGTGA. The CDR3 DNA reads TGTGCCAGCAGCCTGGATGGGGATGAGCAGTTCTTC. Protein sequence: CASSLDGDEQFF.